Below are 13 T cell receptor beta chains sequenced from a single sample in a study of blood T cells in healthy people across ages. Then a second PCR, running roughly 7 to 11 cycles, was carried out with a sample-barcoded 5' primer and a J-beta primer mix. TCRdb independently ran MiXCR on the 5' RACE reads; one entry per CDR3 protein. The data contain more than 500,000 distinct CDR3 sequences, around a quarter of them singletons. The same specimen was also included in a second study, on T cells of mothers and their children.

Material for sequencing was blood. Receptors were obtained from a boy younger than 10 in good health.

The chain has TRBV27 and TRBJ2-1; TRBD2 aligns across 9 bases. Losses at the gene ends were 3 bases for V and 4 bases for J; bases not matched to a gene: 7. This CDR3 spans 16 amino acids. The V gene's germline CDR1 is MNHEY and CDR2 SMNVEV (reference sequence). The CDR3 region is CASSLVTSGTYNEQFF. For the CDR3, the DNA is TGTGCCAGCAGTTTGGTGACTAGCGGAACTTACAATGAGCAGTTCTTC.

This clonotype came up once. The V gene is TRBV12-3 or TRBV12-4, the J gene TRBJ1-2, with D possibly TRBD1 on 6 matching bases. V lost 5 bases, J lost 2 bases, and 9 bases lay in between. This CDR3 contains 13 residues. DNA of the CDR3: TGTGCCAGCAGTGGGACAAGAAACTATGGCTACACCTTC. Protein product: CASSGTRNYGYTF.

The V gene is TRBV15, the J gene TRBJ2-5, with 8 bases lining up with TRBD1. The DNA end favors TRBJ2-7, so the J call may be wrong. CDR3 length: 14 amino acids. Germline CDR1 and CDR2: LNHNV and YYDKDF (reference sequence). Here the CDR3 DNA reads TGTGCCACCAATCCTTCAGGGGGCCCCTACGAGCAGTACTTC. Protein: CATNPSGGPYEQYF.

The chain employs TRBV20-1 and TRBJ2-1; D is possibly TRBD1 (6 bases). This CDR3 has 14 residues. Germline V gene data show CDR1 as DFQATT and CDR2 as SNEGSKA (reference sequence). V lost 6 bases and J lost 0, with 12 bases in between. The CDR3 protein is CSAVQGPSYNEQFF. The CDR3 coding sequence is TGCAGTGCCGTGCAGGGGCCCTCCTACAATGAGCAGTTCTTC.

The chain combines TRBV5-1 with TRBJ1-6; D is uncertain. This CDR3 contains 14 residues. CDR1 is SGHRS, CDR2 YFSETQ, per germline. The ends were cut back, 4 bases at V and 3 bases at J, with 8 bases in the middle. The CDR3 loop is CASSARDYNSPLHF. The CDR3 nucleotides are TGCGCCAGCAGCGCACGGGACTATAATTCACCCCTCCACTTT.

This clonotype was recorded once. This rearrangement joins TRBV7-2 to TRBJ2-1, with TRBD2 as a possible D gene (6 bases). CDR3 length: 14 residues. The V end lost 4 bases, the J end lost 8 bases, and 15 bases lay between the germline ends. Germline V lookup: CDR1 SGHTA, CDR2 FQGNSA. CDR3 loop: CASSYRGSRDEQFF. CDR3 sequence (DNA): TGTGCCAGCAGCTACCGGGGGAGCCGGGATGAGCAGTTCTTC. Using reference TRBV7-2 and TRBJ2-1 for the parts outside the CDR3, the full variable domain is GAGVSQSPSNKVTEKGKDVELRCDPISGHTALYWYRQSLGQGLEFLIYFQGNSAPDKSGLPSDRFSAERTGGSVSTLTIQRTQQEDSAVYLCASSYRGSRDEQFFGPGTRLTVL.

The genes are TRBV20-1 and TRBJ1-2; 8 bases line up with TRBD1. This CDR3 is built from 14 residues. The junction had 5 bases not matched to a gene; V was cut back by 5 bases and J by 0 bases. Germline CDR1 reads DFQATT; CDR2 reads SNEGSKA (reference sequence). The CDR3 spells CSAVGQGPNYGYTF. The CDR3 DNA reads as TGCAGTGCTGTCGGACAGGGACCTAACTATGGCTACACCTTC.

This clonotype was observed a few times. The chain uses TRBV15 and TRBJ2-1; D possibly uses TRBD1 or TRBD2 (6 bases each). Germline CDR1 and CDR2: LNHNV and YYDKDF (reference sequence). V lost 5 bases to trimming and J lost 6 bases, with 17 bases between them. CDR3 length equals 15 residues. CDR3 DNA: TGTGCCACCAGCGAAAGACCGGGGGCCGTCAATGAGCAGTTCTTC. Its translation is CATSERPGAVNEQFF.

This clonotype occurred once. The rearrangement links TRBV12-3 or TRBV12-4 to TRBJ2-7; TRBD1 is a possible D gene (6 bases). This CDR3 has 15 residues. V was clipped by 3 bases and J by 4 bases, with 16 bases between them. CDR3 in amino acids: CASSFHRATQYEQYF. CDR3 bases: TGTGCCAGCAGTTTCCACAGGGCGACTCAGTACGAGCAGTACTTC.

The chain couples TRBV7-9 to TRBJ2-5; either TRBD1 or TRBD2 may fit D (5 bases each). The CDR3 is made up of 13 amino acids. The germline V and J ends were trimmed by 8 bases and 1 base, with 11 bases remaining between them. CDR1 and CDR2 (germline): SEHNR, FQNEAQ (reference sequence). CDR3 in amino acids: CASQLGAQETQYF. The DNA for the CDR3 is TGTGCCAGCCAACTAGGGGCCCAAGAGACCCAGTACTTC.

The chain has TRBV10-3 and TRBJ1-1; D is ambiguous. Germline-derived CDR1 and CDR2 are ENHRY and SYGVKD. V was shortened by 0 bases and J by 6 bases, with 14 bases between the two germline ends. The CDR3 has 15 amino acids. The CDR3 here is CAISESWGDNPEAFF. The CDR3 bases are TGTGCCATCAGTGAGTCTTGGGGAGATAATCCTGAAGCTTTCTTT.

The chain carries TRBV20-1 and TRBJ2-5; TRBD2 might be the D (6 bases). The V end lost 3 bases, the J end lost 6 bases, and 11 bases lay between the germline ends. Germline lookup yields CDR1 DFQATT and CDR2 SNEGSKA (reference sequence). The CDR3 runs to 12 residues. The CDR3 protein is CSARGTSQTQYF. The CDR3 region has the DNA TGCAGTGCTAGGGGGACTTCCCAGACCCAGTACTTC.

This clonotype was seen only a few times. The chain combines TRBV20-1 with TRBJ2-5; 9 bases align to TRBD2. The CDR3 totals 14 residues. CDR1 DFQATT and CDR2 SNEGSKA come from the germline V gene (reference sequence). After removal of 6 bases from V and 3 bases from J, the junction contained 8 bases not matched to a gene. This CDR3 is CSAPKAGGKETQYF. Here the CDR3 DNA reads TGCAGTGCCCCGAAGGCGGGGGGGAAAGAGACCCAGTACTTC.